This T cell receptor (beta chain) was profiled in a study of T cell responses to AZD1222 COVID-19 vaccine. Looking at the study overall: Pooled samples include second doses given at about 4 or 12 weeks. General study points: Most donors were white British, females outnumbered males, and clonal diversity was possibly underestimated. Reportedly, close to half of spike-specific TCRs are directed against unmutated variant regions.

To note about this clone: The antigen remains undetermined.

Using immunoSEQ multiplex PCR, the repertoire was profiled, and TCRdb retains in-frame clones only, with some absent. Of under 130,000 clones in the sample, 88% are singletons; the top ten hold approximately 22%. This sequence originates from an adult in good health. Sequencing used peripheral blood, obtained on day 0 of AZD1222 vaccination.

The CDR3 DNA is TGTGCCAGCAGCCCCGGCCTAGCGGGAGGGCCTAATGAGCAGTTCTTC. Protein product: CASSPGLAGGPNEQFF. The rearrangement uses TRBV11-2 and TRBJ2-1; 12 bases agree with TRBD2. V dropped 5 bases and J dropped 7; count of bases not matched to a gene: 9. Germline CDR1 is SGHAT and CDR2 is FQNNGV. The CDR3 runs 16 residues.